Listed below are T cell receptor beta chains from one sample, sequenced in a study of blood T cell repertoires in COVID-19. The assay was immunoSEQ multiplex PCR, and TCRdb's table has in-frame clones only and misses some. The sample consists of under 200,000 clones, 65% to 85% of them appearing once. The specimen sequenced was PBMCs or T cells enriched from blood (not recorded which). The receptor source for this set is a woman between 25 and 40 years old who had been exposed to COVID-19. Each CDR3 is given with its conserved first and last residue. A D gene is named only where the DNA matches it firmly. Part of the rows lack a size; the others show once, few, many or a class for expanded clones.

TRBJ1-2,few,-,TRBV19,CASGSGGYTF,TGTGCCAGTGGTTCCGGTGGCTACACCTTC
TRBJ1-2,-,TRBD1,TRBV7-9,CASSLYQGALGYTF,TGTGCCAGCAGCTTATACCAGGGGGCCCTTGGCTACACCTTC
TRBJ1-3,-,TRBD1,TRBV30,CAWSRGSGNTIYF,TGTGCCTGGAGCAGGGGGTCTGGAAACACCATATATTTT
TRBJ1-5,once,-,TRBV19,CASSSRGEADQPQHF,TGTGCCAGTAGTTCACGGGGGGAAGCCGATCAGCCCCAGCATTTT
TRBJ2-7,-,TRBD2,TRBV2,CASRLGLAVSYEQYF,TGTGCCAGCAGATTAGGACTAGCGGTCTCCTACGAGCAGTACTTC
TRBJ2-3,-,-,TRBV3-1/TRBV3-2,CASSPLRGPAGGLSTDTQYF,TGTGCCAGCAGCCCTCTAAGAGGACCTGCAGGGGGACTTAGCACAGATACGCAGTATTTT
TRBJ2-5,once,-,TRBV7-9,CASSLQGSSGTQYF,TGTGCCAGCAGCTTACAGGGTTCTTCGGGGACCCAGTACTTC
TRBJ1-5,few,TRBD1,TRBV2,CASIGDRNNQPQHF,TGTGCCAGCATCGGGGACAGAAACAATCAGCCCCAGCATTTT
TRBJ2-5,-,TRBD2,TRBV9,CASSPPGGGLGQETQYF,TGTGCCAGCAGCCCCCCGGGGGGGGGTTTGGGCCAAGAGACCCAGTACTTC
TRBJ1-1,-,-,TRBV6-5,CASSLELRGGTEAFF,TGTGCCAGCAGCCTGGAATTGAGGGGGGGCACTGAAGCTTTCTTT
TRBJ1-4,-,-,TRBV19,CASGDGTLINEKLFF,TGTGCCAGTGGGGACGGGACACTGATTAATGAAAAACTGTTTTTT
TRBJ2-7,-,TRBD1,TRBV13,CASSPKQGTLYEQYF,TGTGCCAGCAGCCCAAAACAGGGGACCCTCTACGAGCAGTACTTC
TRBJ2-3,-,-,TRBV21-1,CASSKFSGSTDTQYF,TGTGCCAGCAGCAAATTTAGCGGGAGCACAGATACGCAGTATTTT
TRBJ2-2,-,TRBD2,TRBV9,CASSAEGLAGGGELFF,TGTGCCAGCAGCGCAGAGGGACTAGCGGGGGGCGGGGAGCTGTTTTTT
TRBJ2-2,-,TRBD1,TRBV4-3,CASSQDRVSKGAYSPDTGELFF,TGCGCCAGCAGCCAAGATCGCGTGTCGAAGGGGGCTTACTCACCAGACACCGGGGAGCTGTTTTTT
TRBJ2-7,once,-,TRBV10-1,CASSVGDSSYEQYF,TGCGCCAGCAGTGTCGGGGATAGCTCCTACGAGCAGTACTTC
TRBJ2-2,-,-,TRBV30,CAWSSGPGVGGELFF,TGTGCCTGGAGTTCGGGCCCAGGGGTCGGCGGGGAGCTGTTTTTT
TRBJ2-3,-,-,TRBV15,CATSRDEFHQQTYGGESTDTQYF,TGTGCCACCAGCAGAGATGAATTCCATCAGCAGACGTATGGGGGCGAGAGCACAGATACGCAGTATTTT
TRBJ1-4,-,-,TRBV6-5,CASSSTNRGEKLFF,TGTGCCAGCAGTTCAACTAATAGGGGGGAAAAACTGTTTTTT
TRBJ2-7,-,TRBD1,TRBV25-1,CASQQGYEQYF,TGTGCCAGCCAACAGGGGTACGAGCAGTACTTC
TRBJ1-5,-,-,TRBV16,CASSLRRGGGNQPQHF,TGTGCCAGCAGCTTGCGGAGGGGTGGAGGCAATCAGCCCCAGCATTTT
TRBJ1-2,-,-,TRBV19,CASSGEPARQDYGYTF,TGTGCCAGTTCAGGGGAACCCGCACGGCAAGACTATGGCTACACCTTC
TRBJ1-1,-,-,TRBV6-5,CASSYRQGGAEAFF,TGTGCCAGCAGTTACCGGCAGGGAGGCGCTGAAGCTTTCTTT
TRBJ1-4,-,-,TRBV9,CASSVRPAEGEKLFF,TGTGCCAGCAGCGTTAGGCCAGCCGAGGGTGAAAAACTGTTTTTT
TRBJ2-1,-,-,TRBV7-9,CASSSPADKLGNEQFF,TGTGCCAGCAGCTCGCCGGCGGACAAACTGGGCAATGAGCAGTTCTTC
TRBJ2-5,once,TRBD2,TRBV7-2,CASSLLAGIRETQYF,TGTGCCAGCAGCTTACTAGCGGGGATTAGAGAGACCCAGTACTTC
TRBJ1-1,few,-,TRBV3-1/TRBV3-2,CASSANRNTEAFF,TGTGCCAGCAGTGCTAACAGGAACACTGAAGCTTTCTTT
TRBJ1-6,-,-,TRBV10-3,CAISPMDNSPLHF,TGTGCCATCAGTCCTATGGATAATTCACCCCTCCACTTT
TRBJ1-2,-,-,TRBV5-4,CASSTGVGEVDGYTF,TGTGCCAGCAGCACGGGAGTGGGGGAGGTCGATGGCTACACCTTC
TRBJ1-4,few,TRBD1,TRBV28,CASSFTDRGSNEKLFF,TGTGCCAGCAGTTTCACGGACAGGGGCTCTAATGAAAAACTGTTTTTT
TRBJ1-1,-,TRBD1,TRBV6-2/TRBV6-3,CASSPGTGGLGEAFF,TGTGCCAGCAGTCCCGGGACAGGGGGCTTGGGTGAAGCTTTCTTT
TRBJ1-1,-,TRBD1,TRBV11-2,CASSLTGGTNTEAFF,TGTGCCAGCAGCTTGACAGGGGGCACGAACACTGAAGCTTTCTTT
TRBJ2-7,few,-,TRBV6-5,CASQNARASYEQYF,TGTGCCAGCCAAAACGCCAGGGCTTCCTACGAGCAGTACTTC
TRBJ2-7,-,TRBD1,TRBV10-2,CASNPEGTGHYEQYF,TGCGCCAGCAACCCGGAGGGGACAGGGCACTACGAGCAGTACTTC
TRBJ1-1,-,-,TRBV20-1,CSAYSNTEAFF,TGCAGCGCGTACAGCAACACTGAAGCTTTCTTT
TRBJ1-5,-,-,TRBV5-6,CASSWGRSNQPQHF,TGTGCCAGCAGCTGGGGCAGGAGCAATCAGCCCCAGCATTTT
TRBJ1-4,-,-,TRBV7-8,CASSLPGRNEKLFF,TGTGCCAGCAGCTTACCAGGTCGTAATGAAAAACTGTTTTTT
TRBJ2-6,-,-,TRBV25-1,CASSEESGGANVLTF,TGTGCCAGCAGTGAAGAGTCAGGGGGGGCCAACGTCCTGACTTTC
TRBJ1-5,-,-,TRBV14,CASSQEGPETHDHSNQPQHF,TGTGCCAGCAGCCAAGAGGGGCCAGAGACCCACGACCATAGCAATCAGCCCCAGCATTTT
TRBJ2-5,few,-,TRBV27,CASSLDSNGWETQYF,TGTGCCAGCAGTTTAGACAGTAACGGCTGGGAGACCCAGTACTTC